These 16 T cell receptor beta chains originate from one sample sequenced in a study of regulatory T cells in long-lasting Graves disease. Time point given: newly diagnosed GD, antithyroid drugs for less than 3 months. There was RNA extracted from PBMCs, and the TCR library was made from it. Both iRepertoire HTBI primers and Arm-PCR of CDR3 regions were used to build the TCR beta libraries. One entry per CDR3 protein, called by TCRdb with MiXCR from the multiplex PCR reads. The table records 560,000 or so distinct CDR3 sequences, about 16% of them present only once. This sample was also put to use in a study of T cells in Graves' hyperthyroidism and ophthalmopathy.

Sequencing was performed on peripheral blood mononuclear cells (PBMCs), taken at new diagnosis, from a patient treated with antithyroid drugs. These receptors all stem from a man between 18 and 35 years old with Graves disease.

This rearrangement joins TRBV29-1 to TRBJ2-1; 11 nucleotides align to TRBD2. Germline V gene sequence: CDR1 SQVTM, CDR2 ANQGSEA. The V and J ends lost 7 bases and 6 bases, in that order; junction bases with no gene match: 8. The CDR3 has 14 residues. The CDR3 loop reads CSEKLAGDPNEQFF. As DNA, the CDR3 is TGCAGCGAGAAACTAGCGGGAGACCCCAATGAGCAGTTCTTC.

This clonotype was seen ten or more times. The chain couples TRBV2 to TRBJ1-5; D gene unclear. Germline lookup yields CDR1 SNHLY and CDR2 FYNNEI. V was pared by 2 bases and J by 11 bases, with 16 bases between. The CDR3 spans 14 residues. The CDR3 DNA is TGTGCCAGCAGTGAAATGGATTCTGGATCTACCCAGCATTTT. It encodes CASSEMDSGSTQHF.

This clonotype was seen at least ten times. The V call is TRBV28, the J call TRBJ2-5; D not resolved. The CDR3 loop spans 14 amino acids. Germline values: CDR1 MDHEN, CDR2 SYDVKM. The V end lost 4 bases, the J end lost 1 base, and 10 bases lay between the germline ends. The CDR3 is CASSYPSAQETQYF. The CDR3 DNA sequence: TGTGCCAGCAGTTACCCCAGCGCCCAAGAGACCCAGTACTTC.

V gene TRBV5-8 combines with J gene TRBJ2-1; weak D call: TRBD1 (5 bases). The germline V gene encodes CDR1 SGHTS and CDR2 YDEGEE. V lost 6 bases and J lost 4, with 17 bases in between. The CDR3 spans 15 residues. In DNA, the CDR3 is TGTGCCAGCAACATGGGGCAGCAGTCGTACAATGAGCAGTTCTTC. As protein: CASNMGQQSYNEQFF.

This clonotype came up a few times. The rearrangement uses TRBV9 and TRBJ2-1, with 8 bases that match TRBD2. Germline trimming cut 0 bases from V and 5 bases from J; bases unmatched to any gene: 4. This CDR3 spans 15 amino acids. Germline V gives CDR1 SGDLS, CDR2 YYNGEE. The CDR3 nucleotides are TGTGCCAGCAGCGTAGCGGGAGGGCCCAACAATGAGCAGTTCTTC. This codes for CASSVAGGPNNEQFF.

CDR3 in DNA: TGTGCCAGCAGTTCCTTTGTGGGTGGGGGACCGAATCAGCCCCAGCATTTT. It encodes CASSSFVGGGPNQPQHF. The V gene is TRBV28, the J gene TRBJ1-5; weak D call: TRBD1 (5 bases). Germline V gene sequence: CDR1 MDHEN, CDR2 SYDVKM. V lost 4 bases and J lost 4, with 20 bases in between. There are 17 residues in the CDR3.

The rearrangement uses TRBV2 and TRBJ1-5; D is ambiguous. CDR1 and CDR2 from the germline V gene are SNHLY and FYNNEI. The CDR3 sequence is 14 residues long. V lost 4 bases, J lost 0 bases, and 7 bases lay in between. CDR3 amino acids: CASSGLYSNQPQHF. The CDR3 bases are TGTGCCAGCAGTGGGCTGTATAGCAATCAGCCCCAGCATTTT.

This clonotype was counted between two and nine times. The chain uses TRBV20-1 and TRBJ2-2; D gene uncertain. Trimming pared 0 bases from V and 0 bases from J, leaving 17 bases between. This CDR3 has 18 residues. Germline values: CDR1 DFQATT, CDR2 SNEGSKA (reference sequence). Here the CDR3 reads CSARDRRGRSSNTGELFF. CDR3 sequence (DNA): TGCAGTGCTAGAGATAGGCGTGGAAGGAGTTCGAACACCGGGGAGCTGTTTTTT.

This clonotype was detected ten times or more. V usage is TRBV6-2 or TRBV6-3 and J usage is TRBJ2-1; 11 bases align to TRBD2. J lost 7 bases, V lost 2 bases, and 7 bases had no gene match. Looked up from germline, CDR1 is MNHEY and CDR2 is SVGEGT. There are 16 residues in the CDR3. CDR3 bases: TGTGCCAGCAGTTACGGGCTAGCGGGAGGTGAGAATGAGCAGTTCTTC. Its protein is CASSYGLAGGENEQFF.

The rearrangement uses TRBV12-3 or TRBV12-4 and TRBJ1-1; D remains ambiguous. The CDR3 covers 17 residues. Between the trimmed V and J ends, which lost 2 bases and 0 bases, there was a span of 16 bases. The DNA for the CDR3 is TGTGCCAGCAGTTTATTAGGAGCTCCCCAGCTGAACACTGAAGCTTTCTTT. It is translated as CASSLLGAPQLNTEAFF.

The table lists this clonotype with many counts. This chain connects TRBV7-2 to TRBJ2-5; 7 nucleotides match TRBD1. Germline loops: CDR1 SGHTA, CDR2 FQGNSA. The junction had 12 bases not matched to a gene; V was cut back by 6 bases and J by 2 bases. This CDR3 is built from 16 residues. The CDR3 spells CASSYTGTDQQETQYF. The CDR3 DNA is TGTGCCAGCAGTTACACCGGGACAGATCAACAAGAGACCCAGTACTTC.

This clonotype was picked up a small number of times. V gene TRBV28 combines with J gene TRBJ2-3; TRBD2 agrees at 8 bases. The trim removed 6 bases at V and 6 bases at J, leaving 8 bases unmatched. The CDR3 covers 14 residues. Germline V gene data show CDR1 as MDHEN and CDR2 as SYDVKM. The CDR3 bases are TGTGCCAGCAGATTAGCCGGGAGGGTCGATACGCAGTATTTT. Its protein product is CASRLAGRVDTQYF.

DNA for the CDR3: TGTGCCAGCAGTTACCGACGCGGAGATACGCAGTATTTT. The encoded protein is CASSYRRGDTQYF. The V and J genes are TRBV6-2 or TRBV6-3 and TRBJ2-3; D is ambiguous. This CDR3 has 13 amino acids. Germline CDR1 reads MNHEY; CDR2 reads SVGEGT. Trimming removed 2 bases at V and 5 bases at J, with 8 bases between.

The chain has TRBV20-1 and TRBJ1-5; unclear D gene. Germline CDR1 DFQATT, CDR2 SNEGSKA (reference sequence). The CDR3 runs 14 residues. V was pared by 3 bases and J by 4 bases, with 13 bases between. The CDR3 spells CSASPDGDNQPQHF. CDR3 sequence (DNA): TGCAGTGCTAGCCCGGACGGGGATAATCAGCCCCAGCATTTT.

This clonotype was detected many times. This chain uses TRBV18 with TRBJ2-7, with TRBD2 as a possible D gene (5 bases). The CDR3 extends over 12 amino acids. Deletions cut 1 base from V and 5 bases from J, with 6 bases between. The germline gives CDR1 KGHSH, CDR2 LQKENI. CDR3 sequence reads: CASSPQGDEQYF. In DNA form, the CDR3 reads TGTGCCAGCTCACCACAGGGAGACGAGCAGTACTTC. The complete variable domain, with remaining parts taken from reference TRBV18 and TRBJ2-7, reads NAGVMQNPRHLVRRRGQEARLRCSPMKGHSHVYWYRQLPEEGLKFMVYLQKENIIDESGMPKERFSAEFPKEGPSILRIQQVVRGDSAAYFCASSPQGDEQYFGPGTRLTVT.

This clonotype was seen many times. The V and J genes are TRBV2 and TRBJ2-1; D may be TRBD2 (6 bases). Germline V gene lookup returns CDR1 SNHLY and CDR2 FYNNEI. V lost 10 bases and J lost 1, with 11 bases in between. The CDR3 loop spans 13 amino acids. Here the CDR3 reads CAITGVSYNEQFF. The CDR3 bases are TGTGCCATCACGGGAGTATCCTACAATGAGCAGTTCTTC.